This T cell receptor (beta chain) is from a study of T cells in Graves' hyperthyroidism and ophthalmopathy (dated by TCRdb to between 2019 and 2020). Looking at the study overall: Peripheral blood was sampled at the time of initial diagnosis, prior to any treatment. TCR V-J signatures able to tell the groups apart were searched for in a discovery cohort of some 100 patients, of whom more than 40 had Graves' ophthalmopathy and around 57 had stable Graves' hyperthyroidism. Prospective prediction of ophthalmopathy was tested in an independent validation cohort of 18 to 20 hyperthyroidism patients and some 17 patients who later progressed to ophthalmopathy. The 95 to 100 discovery patients were randomly divided into training and test sets at a 7:3 ratio. In addition, the study compared T-cell repertoires in thyroid tissue and in blood from about 6 Graves' hyperthyroidism patients. Once sampling was done, hyperthyroidism patients were given methimazole at a starting dose of 30 mg daily, whereas ophthalmopathy patients were given high-dose intravenous methylprednisolone. The paper describes TCR Vbeta CDR3 sequencing of some 130 peripheral blood samples, made up of roughly 45 ophthalmopathy patients, 70 to 80 hyperthyroidism patients and 17 progressor patients. The paper's findings and limits, for the study overall: Most expanded thyroid clonotypes (frequency above 0.001) were also detected in blood, a finding suggesting that blood repertoires may reflect thyroid immune responses. In cross-validation, a model built on a 13 V-J signature told ophthalmopathy apart from stable hyperthyroidism with just under 90% sensitivity and about 81% specificity, and in testing the same model reached 80%/75%. During validation, the model predicted progression to ophthalmopathy a median of approximately six months ahead of onset, with approximately 70% sensitivity and 72.22% specificity. No statistical method was used to fix the sample size in advance, and group allocation was not hidden from the investigators.

Reading from cysteine to phenylalanine, the CDR3 counts 13 amino acids. Kept here is only the CDR3 DNA, which spans 39 bases and is read in frame from base 1. Via the germline V gene, CDR1 is SGHAT and CDR2 FQNNGV. Trimming takes 7 bases from V and 3 bases from J, and the germline ends sit 13 bases apart. This clonotype was counted ten times or more. The target of this receptor is not known. Base qualities are not at hand, and no much larger clone is one base apart. The TCR beta CDR3 regions were amplified from RNA transcripts. The first round of RT-PCR for the TCR CDR3 was performed with the HTBI primer set and the Qiagen OneStep RT-PCR kit. The libraries were constructed in a second round of multiplex PCR and then size-selected and purified. Libraries were sequenced paired-end with 100 bp reads on an Illumina HiSeq2000. The study's own analysis went as follows. SOAPnuke was used to process the raw data, with reads discarded if the reads contained adapters or uncalled bases, had a mean Phred below 15, or lacked an exact constant-primer or identifier match. COPE v1.2.5 was used to merge high-quality paired reads, and clonotypes were defined as unique nucleotide sequences. MiTCR v1.1 was used to align the clonotypes against IMGT TRBV, TRBD and TRBJ reference segments. The analysis was restricted to V-J combinations with a frequency above 0.0001, which together covered just over 99% of the repertoires. The TCS score was defined as the ratio of F50 (clonal expansion) to E x V (chaos), calculated using BLOSUM62-based TCRdist between CDR3 peptides within each V-J. Welch's t-statistics and random forest reduced 450 to 600 V-J features to about 12, which were used in a naive Bayes classifier (R e1071). The public reads were reanalyzed by TCRdb: fastp trimming at Q25, MiXCR alignment, in-frame beta chains only. When rows share a CDR3 protein, they turn into one entry using the most common DNA and genes. Here the V and J calls rest on TCRdb's processing, not on the authors' analysis. The sample table lists 350,000 or so distinct CDR3 sequences, 15% to 20% of them with a count of one. Clones ranked in the top ten supply 15% to 17% of the sample.

In the ophthalmopathy patients, disease was moderately to severely active, with a Clinical Activity Score of 3 or more, a NOSPECS grade of 4 or more, and a duration of less than 3 months. Exclusion was applied to patients with uncontrolled infections, other autoimmune diseases, pregnancy or lactation. Diagnoses were based on clinical symptoms, serum thyroxine and TRAb, thyroid ultrasound and orbital computed tomography. PBMCs were isolated from 10 ml of fresh peripheral blood by Ficoll-Paque density gradient centrifugation. Trizol reagent was used to extract total RNA, and RNA quality was then checked on an Agilent 2100 Bioanalyzer.

This TCR came from a middle-aged woman with Graves' ophthalmopathy. Sequenced: blood. Here the chain combines TRBV11-2 and TRBJ2-7; TRBD2 is possibly the D segment (6 matching bases). Read as DNA, the sequence is TGTGCCAGCACCGCACGACTAGGCTACGAGCAGTACTTC. It codes for CASTARLGYEQYF.